These T cell receptor beta chains were read from a single sample in a study of T cell changes during pregnancy in multiple sclerosis. The repertoire was sequenced with immunoSEQ multiplex PCR; TCRdb's copy has only in-frame clones and lacks some. The data hold 85,000 to 100,000 clones, with around 93% observed a single time. The specimen comprised peripheral blood, sampled after pregnancy. The receptors were sampled from a female donor with multiple sclerosis, enrolled in a pregnancy study. Each CDR3 is given with its conserved first and last residue. The order of the fields is D gene, J gene, V gene, clone size, CDR3 protein, CDR3 DNA. The D gene is left open where the match is weak. The size of a clone is reported for some rows only, either as once, few or many, or as a class for expanded clones.

d_gene: TRBD1; j_gene: TRBJ1-5; v_gene: TRBV18; abundance: -; CDR3aa: CASSTGANQPQHF; CDR3nt: TGTGCCAGCTCAACAGGGGCCAATCAGCCCCAGCATTTT
d_gene: TRBD2; j_gene: TRBJ2-5; v_gene: TRBV7-9; abundance: -; CDR3aa: CASSFSREGPGETQYF; CDR3nt: TGTGCCAGCAGCTTTTCGCGGGAGGGGCCTGGTGAGACCCAGTACTTC
d_gene: TRBD1; j_gene: TRBJ1-4; v_gene: TRBV27; abundance: -; CDR3aa: CASSLSRGRNEKLFF; CDR3nt: TGTGCCAGCAGTTTATCCAGGGGGAGGAATGAAAAACTGTTTTTT
d_gene: -; j_gene: TRBJ1-3; v_gene: TRBV11-2; abundance: -; CDR3aa: CAYWGRDTIYF; CDR3nt: TGTGCGTATTGGGGGAGGGACACCATATATTTT
d_gene: -; j_gene: TRBJ1-1; v_gene: TRBV9; abundance: -; CDR3aa: CASSVQMNTEAFF; CDR3nt: TGTGCCAGCAGCGTACAGATGAACACTGAAGCTTTCTTT
d_gene: TRBD2; j_gene: TRBJ2-5; v_gene: TRBV9; abundance: -; CDR3aa: CASSVEGASGFLETQYF; CDR3nt: TGTGCCAGCAGCGTAGAAGGGGCTAGCGGGTTTTTGGAGACCCAGTACTTC
d_gene: TRBD2; j_gene: TRBJ2-3; v_gene: TRBV27; abundance: -; CDR3aa: CASSLSAGLAGGSDTQYF; CDR3nt: TGTGCCAGCAGTTTATCCGCGGGACTAGCGGGAGGATCAGATACGCAGTATTTT
d_gene: TRBD2; j_gene: TRBJ2-5; v_gene: TRBV5-1; abundance: -; CDR3aa: CASSQLAGPYQETQYF; CDR3nt: TGCGCCAGCAGCCAGCTAGCGGGGCCCTACCAAGAGACCCAGTACTTC
d_gene: -; j_gene: TRBJ1-2; v_gene: TRBV5-1; abundance: -; CDR3aa: CASSLTGLKVDGYTF; CDR3nt: TGCGCCAGCAGCTTGACAGGGTTAAAAGTGGATGGCTACACCTTC
d_gene: -; j_gene: TRBJ2-1; v_gene: TRBV13; abundance: -; CDR3aa: CASSTGSYNEQFF; CDR3nt: TGTGCCAGCAGCACCGGCTCCTACAATGAGCAGTTCTTC
d_gene: TRBD2; j_gene: TRBJ2-7; v_gene: TRBV27; abundance: -; CDR3aa: CASSLSSGSGPYEQYF; CDR3nt: TGTGCCAGCAGTTTGAGTAGCGGGAGTGGACCCTACGAGCAGTACTTC
d_gene: TRBD2; j_gene: TRBJ2-7; v_gene: TRBV11-3; abundance: -; CDR3aa: CASSLLHGTSGSYEQYF; CDR3nt: TGTGCCAGCAGCTTACTCCATGGGACTAGCGGGAGTTACGAGCAGTACTTC
d_gene: TRBD1; j_gene: TRBJ2-5; v_gene: TRBV19; abundance: -; CDR3aa: CASSMQGVLTETQYF; CDR3nt: TGTGCCAGTAGTATGCAGGGGGTCTTAACGGAGACCCAGTACTTC
d_gene: -; j_gene: TRBJ2-3; v_gene: TRBV7-6; abundance: -; CDR3aa: CASSQTTRDWKGDTQYF; CDR3nt: TGTGCCAGCAGTCAAACGACCAGGGATTGGAAAGGAGATACGCAGTATTTT
d_gene: -; j_gene: TRBJ1-5; v_gene: TRBV6-1; abundance: -; CDR3aa: CASSDRQPSRPQHF; CDR3nt: TGTGCCAGCAGTGACCGACAGCCTAGTAGGCCCCAGCATTTT
d_gene: TRBD2; j_gene: TRBJ2-3; v_gene: TRBV4-3; abundance: -; CDR3aa: CAPTGTSATDTQYF; CDR3nt: TGCGCCCCCACTGGGACTAGCGCCACAGATACGCAGTATTTT
d_gene: -; j_gene: TRBJ2-7; v_gene: TRBV15; abundance: -; CDR3aa: CATSRVIREGYEQYF; CDR3nt: TGTGCCACCAGCAGAGTCATCAGGGAAGGGTACGAGCAGTACTTC
d_gene: -; j_gene: TRBJ1-5; v_gene: TRBV6-5; abundance: -; CDR3aa: CASSPNLAGNQPQHF; CDR3nt: TGTGCCAGCAGTCCAAATCTGGCGGGGAATCAGCCCCAGCATTTT
d_gene: TRBD2; j_gene: TRBJ2-5; v_gene: TRBV4-3; abundance: -; CDR3aa: CASSQDWISGNQETQYF; CDR3nt: TGCGCCAGCAGCCAAGATTGGATTAGCGGGAACCAAGAGACCCAGTACTTC
d_gene: -; j_gene: TRBJ2-5; v_gene: TRBV5-1; abundance: -; CDR3aa: CASSLLGPGAETQYF; CDR3nt: TGCGCCAGCAGCTTGCTCGGGCCAGGGGCAGAGACCCAGTACTTC
d_gene: -; j_gene: TRBJ2-6; v_gene: TRBV18; abundance: -; CDR3aa: CASSPDPAGANVLTF; CDR3nt: TGTGCCAGCTCACCCGATCCAGCTGGGGCCAACGTCCTGACTTTC
d_gene: -; j_gene: TRBJ1-1; v_gene: TRBV28; abundance: -; CDR3aa: CASSPMNTEAFF; CDR3nt: TGTGCCAGCAGTCCAATGAACACTGAAGCTTTCTTT
d_gene: -; j_gene: TRBJ1-2; v_gene: TRBV14; abundance: -; CDR3aa: CASSQDLLGGGYTF; CDR3nt: TGTGCCAGCAGCCAAGACCTCCTCGGGGGGGGCTACACCTTC
d_gene: -; j_gene: TRBJ1-2; v_gene: TRBV5-1; abundance: -; CDR3aa: CASSYLPGDNYGYTF; CDR3nt: TGCGCCAGCAGCTATTTACCAGGGGATAACTATGGCTACACCTTC
d_gene: -; j_gene: TRBJ1-4; v_gene: TRBV5-1; abundance: -; CDR3aa: CASSLSPEGNEKLFF; CDR3nt: TGCGCCAGCAGCTTAAGCCCGGAGGGTAATGAAAAACTGTTTTTT
d_gene: -; j_gene: TRBJ1-3; v_gene: TRBV19; abundance: -; CDR3aa: CASSFLSGNTIYF; CDR3nt: TGTGCCAGTAGTTTCTTATCTGGAAACACCATATATTTT
d_gene: -; j_gene: TRBJ1-4; v_gene: TRBV21-1; abundance: -; CDR3aa: CASSPLHPHGLNEKLFF; CDR3nt: TGTGCCAGCAGCCCGCTCCACCCCCACGGACTCAATGAAAAACTGTTTTTT
d_gene: -; j_gene: TRBJ2-7; v_gene: TRBV13; abundance: -; CDR3aa: CASSLGVYEQYF; CDR3nt: TGTGCCAGCAGCTTAGGCGTCTACGAGCAGTACTTC
d_gene: TRBD2; j_gene: TRBJ2-2; v_gene: TRBV9; abundance: -; CDR3aa: CASSVELAGGTGELFF; CDR3nt: TGTGCCAGCAGCGTAGAACTAGCGGGAGGCACCGGGGAGCTGTTTTTT
d_gene: TRBD1; j_gene: TRBJ2-3; v_gene: TRBV29-1; abundance: -; CDR3aa: CSVRPGQGIDTQYF; CDR3nt: TGCAGCGTACGCCCGGGACAGGGAATAGATACGCAGTATTTT
d_gene: -; j_gene: TRBJ2-1; v_gene: TRBV6-1; abundance: -; CDR3aa: CASRPDSLHNEQFF; CDR3nt: TGTGCCAGCCGGCCGGACAGTCTACACAATGAGCAGTTCTTC
d_gene: -; j_gene: TRBJ2-7; v_gene: TRBV7-9; abundance: -; CDR3aa: CASSNPGSDEQYF; CDR3nt: TGTGCCAGCAGCAACCCTGGCAGCGACGAGCAGTACTTC
d_gene: -; j_gene: TRBJ2-3; v_gene: TRBV13; abundance: -; CDR3aa: CASSFFSRETDTQYF; CDR3nt: TGTGCCAGCAGCTTCTTCTCGAGGGAAACAGATACGCAGTATTTT
d_gene: -; j_gene: TRBJ1-1; v_gene: TRBV19; abundance: -; CDR3aa: CASSITPKQEAFF; CDR3nt: TGTGCCAGTAGTATAACCCCGAAACAGGAAGCTTTCTTT
d_gene: TRBD2; j_gene: TRBJ2-2; v_gene: TRBV5-1; abundance: -; CDR3aa: CASSRGGPRTGELFF; CDR3nt: TGCGCCAGCAGTAGGGGAGGGCCGCGCACCGGGGAGCTGTTTTTT
d_gene: TRBD2; j_gene: TRBJ2-5; v_gene: TRBV5-4; abundance: -; CDR3aa: CASSQDSGGSETQYF; CDR3nt: TGTGCCAGCAGCCAAGATAGCGGGGGGTCGGAGACCCAGTACTTC
d_gene: TRBD2; j_gene: TRBJ2-5; v_gene: TRBV6-1; abundance: -; CDR3aa: CASSEKASGSQTQYF; CDR3nt: TGTGCCAGCAGTGAGAAGGCTAGCGGCTCCCAGACCCAGTACTTC
d_gene: -; j_gene: TRBJ2-1; v_gene: TRBV19; abundance: -; CDR3aa: CASSIKPNPTSRFYNEQFF; CDR3nt: TGTGCCAGTAGTATAAAACCCAATCCCACTAGCCGGTTCTACAATGAGCAGTTCTTC
d_gene: -; j_gene: TRBJ2-7; v_gene: TRBV5-6; abundance: -; CDR3aa: CASSSARLEQYF; CDR3nt: TGTGCCAGCAGCTCCGCTAGGCTCGAGCAGTACTTC
d_gene: TRBD2; j_gene: TRBJ2-1; v_gene: TRBV19; abundance: -; CDR3aa: CASSIVGLAGYNEQFF; CDR3nt: TGTGCCAGTAGTATCGTGGGACTAGCGGGATACAATGAGCAGTTCTTC
d_gene: -; j_gene: TRBJ1-1; v_gene: TRBV7-9; abundance: few; CDR3aa: CALPVGVGTEAFF; CDR3nt: TGTGCCCTACCAGTCGGGGTAGGGACTGAAGCTTTCTTT
d_gene: TRBD1; j_gene: TRBJ1-4; v_gene: TRBV9; abundance: -; CDR3aa: CASSDPGQGRGEKLFF; CDR3nt: TGTGCCAGCAGCGATCCGGGACAGGGTCGAGGTGAAAAACTGTTTTTT
d_gene: TRBD1; j_gene: TRBJ1-2; v_gene: TRBV30; abundance: -; CDR3aa: CAWTIVGQGAQGYTF; CDR3nt: TGTGCCTGGACGATTGTAGGACAGGGGGCGCAGGGCTACACCTTC
d_gene: TRBD2; j_gene: TRBJ2-7; v_gene: TRBV5-1; abundance: -; CDR3aa: CASSLVRREGEQYF; CDR3nt: TGCGCCAGCAGCTTGGTGCGCAGGGAGGGCGAGCAGTACTTC
d_gene: -; j_gene: TRBJ1-1; v_gene: TRBV28; abundance: -; CDR3aa: CASTAVFQFTEAFF; CDR3nt: TGTGCCAGCACCGCCGTCTTTCAGTTCACTGAAGCTTTCTTT
d_gene: -; j_gene: TRBJ2-7; v_gene: TRBV28; abundance: -; CDR3aa: CASSSPGGNSYEQYF; CDR3nt: TGTGCCAGCAGTAGCCCCGGCGGCAACTCCTACGAGCAGTACTTC
d_gene: -; j_gene: TRBJ2-3; v_gene: TRBV30; abundance: -; CDR3aa: CAWSPGVDTQYF; CDR3nt: TGTGCCTGGAGCCCCGGAGTTGATACGCAGTATTTT
d_gene: TRBD2; j_gene: TRBJ2-1; v_gene: TRBV7-9; abundance: -; CDR3aa: CASSSPVAGGQIYNEQFF; CDR3nt: TGTGCCAGCAGCTCCCCGGTAGCGGGAGGCCAAATCTACAATGAGCAGTTCTTC
d_gene: -; j_gene: TRBJ1-1; v_gene: TRBV6-6; abundance: few; CDR3aa: CASRQGYTEAFF; CDR3nt: TGTGCCAGCAGGCAGGGCTATACTGAAGCTTTCTTT
d_gene: -; j_gene: TRBJ2-7; v_gene: TRBV27; abundance: -; CDR3aa: CASSLGQTYEQYF; CDR3nt: TGTGCCAGCAGTTTAGGACAGACCTACGAGCAGTACTTC
d_gene: TRBD1; j_gene: TRBJ2-2; v_gene: TRBV27; abundance: -; CDR3aa: CASSPKTGSDGELFF; CDR3nt: TGTGCCAGCAGTCCGAAGACAGGGAGCGACGGGGAGCTGTTTTTT